The 9 T cell receptor beta chains below were found in one sample sequenced in a study of PD-L1 blockade in urothelial cancer (TCRdb year 2017). Preparation of the library involved the immunoSEQ multiplex PCR assay. Held by TCRdb, this immuneACCESS table contains in-frame sequences only and omits some clones. Under half of the omission traces to an unresolved V gene where checked; the cause of the rest is unknown. The sample table shows about 29,000 clones, and over 75% are seen once. The ten biggest clones cover roughly 3% of the sample. Sequenced material: PBMCs, taken around atezolizumab (anti-PD-L1) treatment. These receptors all come from a man in his fifties or sixties with urothelial cancer.

The chain recombines TRBV7-3 with TRBJ2-1; D is possibly TRBD2 (6 bases). From germline, CDR1 is SGHTA and CDR2 FQGTGA. The CDR3 runs 14 residues. V was pared by 2 bases and J by 6 bases, with 11 bases between. CDR3 amino acids: CASSLGWRGNEQFF. Here the CDR3 DNA reads TGTGCCAGCAGCTTAGGTTGGCGGGGCAATGAGCAGTTCTTC.

The chain links TRBV5-1 to TRBJ2-3, with 10 bases that match TRBD2. This CDR3 is 17 amino acids long. Trimming took 2 bases from V and 2 from J; bases not matched to a gene: 8. In germline, CDR1 is SGHRS, CDR2 YFSETQ. In DNA form, the CDR3 reads TGCGCCAGCAGCTTTAGCGGGGGGCCCCCCCCCACAGATACGCAGTATTTT. Its protein is CASSFSGGPPPTDTQYF.

The chain links TRBV28 to TRBJ1-6; a weak D match, TRBD1 (5 bases). V was pared by 2 bases and J by 7 bases, with 9 bases between. Germline-derived CDR1 and CDR2 are MDHEN and SYDVKM. The CDR3 spans 14 residues. Here the CDR3 reads CASSLQGTNSPLHF. The CDR3 nucleotides are TGTGCCAGCAGTTTACAGGGAACCAATTCACCCCTCCACTTT.

This chain connects TRBV18 to TRBJ2-5, with 14 bases identical to TRBD2. This CDR3 comprises 18 residues. Germline V gene lookup returns CDR1 KGHSH and CDR2 LQKENI. V shed 1 base, J shed 0 bases, and the junction held 4 bases outside the gene matches. CDR3 sequence: CASSPRTSGGQYQETQYF. The CDR3 region has the DNA TGTGCCAGCTCACCACGGACTAGCGGGGGGCAGTACCAAGAGACCCAGTACTTC.

The genes are TRBV7-3 and TRBJ2-5; 8 nucleotides line up with TRBD1. This CDR3 region has 15 residues. V lost 4 bases to trimming and J lost 3 bases; unmatched junction nucleotides: 7. The germline V gene has CDR1 SGHTA and CDR2 FQGTGA. CDR3 region: CASSSTQDREETQYF. In DNA form, the CDR3 reads TGTGCCAGCAGCTCGACCCAGGACAGGGAAGAGACCCAGTACTTC.

The chain combines TRBV7-9 with TRBJ2-3, with D possibly matching TRBD2 (6 bases). Germline V gives CDR1 SEHNR, CDR2 FQNEAQ (reference sequence). The CDR3 sequence is 14 residues long. Trimming took 7 bases from V and 2 from J, leaving 13 bases between them. CDR3 residues: CASTWGVVTDTQYF. In DNA, the CDR3 is TGTGCCAGCACTTGGGGGGTCGTCACAGATACGCAGTATTTT.

The gene calls are TRBV5-1 and TRBJ2-3, with D perhaps TRBD2 (6 bases). The CDR3 consists of 16 residues. V lost 0 bases and J 1 base, leaving 12 bases between the germline ends. The germline CDR1 and CDR2 sequences are SGHRS and YFSETQ. CDR3 nucleotides: TGCGCCAGCAGCTTGGAGTTAACGGGGGGCACAGATACGCAGTATTTT. It yields the protein CASSLELTGGTDTQYF.

This CDR3 reads CASSVGAGGYNEQFF. CDR3 in DNA: TGTGCCAGCAGCGTAGGAGCGGGAGGCTACAATGAGCAGTTCTTC. The chain has TRBV9 and TRBJ2-1, with 9 bases fitting TRBD2. From germline, CDR1 is SGDLS and CDR2 YYNGEE. The CDR3 spans 15 residues. V lost 0 bases and J lost 3; bases outside the gene matches: 1. The whole variable domain, remainder taken from reference TRBV9 and TRBJ2-1, is DSGVTQTPKHLITATGQRVTLRCSPRSGDLSVYWYQQSLDQGLQFLIQYYNGEERAKGNILERFSAQQFPDLHSELNLSSLELGDSALYFCASSVGAGGYNEQFFGPGTRLTVL.

This chain uses TRBV27 with TRBJ2-1, with 9 bases fitting TRBD2. Germline CDR1 is MNHEY and CDR2 is SMNVEV (reference sequence). J was trimmed by 4 bases and V by 3 bases; bases with no gene match: 10. CDR3 size: 17 residues. This CDR3 is CASSFGLARNQYNEQFF. The CDR3, as DNA: TGTGCCAGCAGTTTTGGACTAGCGCGTAACCAGTACAATGAGCAGTTCTTC.